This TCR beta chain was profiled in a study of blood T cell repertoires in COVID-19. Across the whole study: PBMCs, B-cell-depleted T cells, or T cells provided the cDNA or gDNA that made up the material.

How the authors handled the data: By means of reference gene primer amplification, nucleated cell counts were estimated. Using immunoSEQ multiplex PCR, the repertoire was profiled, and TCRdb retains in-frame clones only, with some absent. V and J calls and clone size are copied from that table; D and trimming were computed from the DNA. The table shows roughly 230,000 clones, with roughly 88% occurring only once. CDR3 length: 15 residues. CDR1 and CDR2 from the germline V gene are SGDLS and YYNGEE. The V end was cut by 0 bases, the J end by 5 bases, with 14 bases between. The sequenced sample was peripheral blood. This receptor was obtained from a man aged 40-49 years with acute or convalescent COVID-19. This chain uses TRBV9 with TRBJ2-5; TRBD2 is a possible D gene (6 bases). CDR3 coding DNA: TGTGCCAGCAGCGTAGGGCGGGGCACCAGGGAGACCCAGTACTTC. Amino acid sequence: CASSVGRGTRETQYF.